Following are 13 T cell receptor beta chains from one sample sequenced in a study of shared clonotypes between healthy human individuals. Data came from immunoSEQ multiplex PCR; TCRdb stores just in-frame clones and leaves some out. The sample includes around 240,000 clones, under 80% seen only once; the top ten take around 10%. The material sequenced was memory CD4+ T cells sorted from blood. Subset noted: CD45RA-negative fraction. These receptors were taken from a man younger than 40 in good health.

CDR3 loop: CASSEGTPRHEQYF. DNA for the CDR3: TGTGCCAGCAGTGAAGGGACACCGCGACACGAGCAGTACTTC. The J gene is TRBJ2-7, the V gene TRBV6-1; D possibly corresponds to TRBD1 (5 bases). V lost 1 base to trimming and J lost 5 bases, with 12 bases between them. CDR3 length: 14 amino acids. CDR1 and CDR2 (germline): MNHNS, SASEGT.

The CDR3 nucleotides read TGTGCCAGTGGGACAGGGGGCGCCCAGCGGGAGCCTCAGTACTTC. Translated: CASGTGGAQREPQYF. The chain is built from TRBV9 and TRBJ2-7; 12 nucleotides line up with TRBD1. Germline V CDR1 and CDR2: SGDLS, YYNGEE. Germline trimming cut 8 bases from V and 10 bases from J; bases unmatched to any gene: 16. The CDR3 length is 15 residues.

The chain combines TRBV6-1 with TRBJ2-7; 10 nucleotides align to TRBD2. CDR3 size: 16 residues. The trim removed 3 bases at V and 3 bases at J, leaving 8 bases unmatched. CDR1 is MNHNS and CDR2 is SASEGT in the germline V gene. CDR3 residues: CASSDWARTSGYEQYF. The CDR3 DNA reads as TGTGCCAGCAGTGATTGGGCCCGGACTAGCGGCTACGAGCAGTACTTC.

V usage is TRBV5-6 and J usage is TRBJ2-5, with D tentatively TRBD1 or TRBD2 (5 bases each). Germline V gene data show CDR1 as SGHDT and CDR2 as YYEEEE. Deletions cut 3 bases from V and 3 bases from J, with 12 bases between. CDR3 size: 14 residues. The CDR3 loop is CASSSGWGKETQYF. The CDR3 DNA reads as TGTGCCAGCAGCTCTGGATGGGGGAAAGAGACCCAGTACTTC.

This clone was observed many times. The chain is built from TRBV5-1 and TRBJ2-7, with unresolved D. This CDR3 has 12 residues. V was pared by 4 bases and J by 12 bases, with 17 bases between. The V gene's germline CDR1 is SGHRS and CDR2 YFSETQ. The CDR3 DNA follows: TGCGCCAGCAGCCAGCCCGGGTTAGGTCTGTACTTC. It translates to CASSQPGLGLYF.

The chain combines TRBV14 with TRBJ2-1; the D gene could be TRBD1 or TRBD2 (5 bases each). V was shortened by 4 bases and J by 9 bases, with 19 bases between the two germline ends. The CDR3 is made up of 15 amino acids. Germline CDR1 SGHDN, CDR2 FVKESK. The CDR3 loop is CASSPPGRADSEQFF. Written as DNA, the CDR3 is TGTGCCAGCAGCCCCCCGGGGCGGGCAGACAGTGAGCAGTTCTTC.

This clone was observed a handful of times. The chain links TRBV14 to TRBJ1-4, with TRBD1 matching 7 bases. Germline lookup yields CDR1 SGHDN and CDR2 FVKESK. With V trimmed by 4 bases and J by 4 bases, 9 bases remained unmatched. CDR3 length equals 16 residues. In DNA, the CDR3 is TGTGCCAGCAGCCTTCATGCGGGACAGCGTAATGAAAAACTGTTTTTT. Its protein is CASSLHAGQRNEKLFF.

The rearrangement joins TRBV28 to TRBJ2-1; 12 nucleotides align to TRBD2. V gave up 6 bases and J gave up 4 bases; unmatched junction bases: 13. The length of the CDR3 is 18 residues. The germline CDR1 and CDR2 sequences are MDHEN and SYDVKM. CDR3 sequence reads: CASRSVTDGTSGYNEQFF. CDR3 in DNA: TGTGCCAGCAGAAGCGTGACGGACGGGACTAGCGGGTACAATGAGCAGTTCTTC.

This clone appeared a few times. The chain uses TRBV25-1 and TRBJ2-1; TRBD1 or TRBD2 may be the D gene (5 bases each). V was clipped by 4 bases and J by 6 bases, with 16 bases between them. CDR3 length equals 15 residues. CDR1 and CDR2 (germline): MGHDK, SYGVNS. The chain's CDR3 is CASSVPGPTTNEQFF. The CDR3 DNA sequence: TGTGCCAGCAGTGTCCCGGGGCCCACTACCAATGAGCAGTTCTTC.

This sequence joins TRBV9 and TRBJ2-3; perhaps TRBD1 as D (6 bases). The CDR3 contains 16 residues. CDR1 is SGDLS and CDR2 is YYNGEE in the germline V gene. V lost 1 base, J lost 1 base, and 13 bases lay in between. The DNA of the CDR3 is TGTGCCAGCAGCGTAAAAACAGGGAAGGGCACAGATACGCAGTATTTT. Amino acid sequence: CASSVKTGKGTDTQYF.

This chain uses TRBV11-2 with TRBJ1-2, with a weak D call TRBD1 (5 bases). This CDR3 contains 14 residues. CDR1 is SGHAT and CDR2 is FQNNGV in the germline V gene. The ends were cut back, 6 bases at V and 3 bases at J, with 14 bases in the middle. CDR3 residues: CASRRPGTHYGYTF. The CDR3 DNA follows: TGTGCCAGCAGACGGCCCGGGACCCACTATGGCTACACCTTC.

The J gene is TRBJ1-2, the V gene TRBV28; D is perhaps TRBD1 (5 bases). The germline CDR1 and CDR2 sequences are MDHEN and SYDVKM. Between the trimmed V and J ends, which lost 7 bases and 2 bases, there was a span of 14 bases. This CDR3 comprises 14 residues. This CDR3 reads CASTFRGDNYGYTF. The CDR3 DNA reads as TGTGCCAGCACCTTCCGGGGGGACAACTATGGCTACACCTTC.

This clone was picked up a small number of times. This chain uses TRBV28 with TRBJ1-2; no definite D call. This CDR3 region has 12 residues. V shed 6 bases and J shed 13 bases, with 18 bases lying between them. Germline CDR1 and CDR2: MDHEN and SYDVKM. The CDR3 loop reads CASRLPQGPTTF. In nucleotides, the CDR3 is TGTGCCAGCAGGTTACCTCAAGGACCTACCACCTTC.